Each of the 5 T cell receptor beta chains below was sequenced from the same sample in a study of cytomegalovirus exposure and HLA in healthy donors. Assay: immunoSEQ multiplex PCR; the TCRdb copy retains only in-frame clones and omits some. The sample comprises 100,000 to 150,000 clones, around 85% of which are singletons, and about 4.1% rests with the top ten. The sequencing sample was made of PBMCs. These receptors were taken from a man aged 18 to 29 in good health and CMV-seropositive.

The V gene is TRBV10-3, the J gene TRBJ1-2; D possibly corresponds to TRBD1 (6 bases). The CDR3 contains 14 residues. Per the germline V gene, CDR1 is ENHRY and CDR2 is SYGVKD. The ends were cut back, 8 bases at V and 2 bases at J, with 15 bases in the middle. CDR3 nucleotides: TGTGCCATCGGCGGCGGTAGGGGGAACTATGGCTACACCTTC. Protein sequence: CAIGGGRGNYGYTF.

This chain joins TRBV7-8 and TRBJ1-1; 9 positions agree with TRBD1. J was trimmed by 1 base and V by 0 bases; bases with no gene match: 9. CDR3 size: 18 residues. The germline V gene encodes CDR1 SGHVS and CDR2 FQNEAQ. The CDR3 reads CASSLAAQGAEKNTEAFF. The CDR3 coding sequence is TGTGCCAGCAGCTTAGCCGCACAGGGGGCCGAGAAGAACACTGAAGCTTTCTTT.

V gene TRBV6-1 combines with J gene TRBJ2-3; 9 bases map to TRBD2. The CDR3 runs 18 residues. Trimming at V came to 4 bases and at J to 2 bases, leaving 13 bases not matched to a gene. Germline CDR1 reads MNHNS; CDR2 reads SASEGT. CDR3 bases: TGTGCCAGCAGTGCCCCTTCATTAGCGGGGGAAATCACAGATACGCAGTATTTT. Its protein is CASSAPSLAGEITDTQYF.

The chain recombines TRBV2 with TRBJ2-3, with D maybe TRBD2 (6 bases). The length of the CDR3 is 13 residues. V lost 5 bases and J 5 bases, leaving 11 bases between the germline ends. CDR1 and CDR2 (germline): SNHLY, FYNNEI. In DNA, the CDR3 is TGTGCCAGCAGTCCCTCGACTAGAGATACGCAGTATTTT. This codes for CASSPSTRDTQYF.

This chain connects TRBV5-1 to TRBJ1-2; possibly TRBD1 for D (6 bases). The CDR3 is 15 residues long. V dropped 0 bases and J dropped 5 bases, with 14 bases sitting between them. Germline assignment: CDR1 SGHRS and CDR2 YFSETQ. In nucleotides, the CDR3 is TGCGCCAGCAGCTTGGGGGCAGGGGTTCCGTATGGCTACACCTTC. Its protein product is CASSLGAGVPYGYTF.